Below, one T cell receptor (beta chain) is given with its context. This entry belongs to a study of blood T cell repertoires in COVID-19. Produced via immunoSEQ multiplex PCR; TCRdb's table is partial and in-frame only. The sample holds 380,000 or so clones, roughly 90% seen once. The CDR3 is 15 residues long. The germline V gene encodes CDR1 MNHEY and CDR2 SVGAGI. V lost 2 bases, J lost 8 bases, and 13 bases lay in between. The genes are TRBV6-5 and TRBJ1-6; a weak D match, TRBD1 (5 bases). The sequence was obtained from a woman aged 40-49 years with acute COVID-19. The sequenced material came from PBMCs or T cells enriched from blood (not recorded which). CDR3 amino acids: CASSYGRGGHSPLHF. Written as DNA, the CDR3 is TGTGCCAGCAGTTACGGTAGGGGCGGTCATTCACCCCTCCACTTT.